This is a list of T cell receptor beta chains from one sample in a study of blood T cell repertoires in COVID-19. The protocol was immunoSEQ multiplex PCR, while the TCRdb copy is restricted to in-frame clones and leaves out a portion. This table has 150,000 to 200,000 clones, about 74% appearing once. The sequenced sample consisted of peripheral blood. The receptors here all came from a man aged 55-75 years with acute or convalescent COVID-19. Each CDR3 is given with its conserved first and last residue. The D gene is left open where the match is weak. The size entry is marked missing in some rows and otherwise reads once, few, many or a size class.

J gene,clone size,V gene,CDR3 length,D gene,CDR3 protein,CDR3 DNA
TRBJ2-3,-,TRBV7-3,12,-,CASSLDTDTQYF,TGTGCCAGCAGTCTAGACACAGATACGCAGTATTTT
TRBJ1-3,-,TRBV19,17,-,CASSPRLFLGSGNTIYF,TGTGCCAGTAGTCCCCGACTATTTTTGGGGTCTGGAAACACCATATATTTT
TRBJ1-6,-,TRBV10-3,14,-,CAISVDITNSPLHF,TGTGCCATCAGTGTGGACATAACTAATTCACCCCTCCACTTT
TRBJ1-1,-,TRBV6-1,13,-,CASSPLRGTEAFF,TGTGCCAGCAGCCCTCTTCGAGGAACTGAAGCTTTCTTT
TRBJ2-7,-,TRBV19,17,TRBD2,CASSTGKLAGTGYEQYF,TGTGCCAGTAGTACTGGGAAACTAGCGGGGACGGGCTACGAGCAGTACTTC
TRBJ2-3,-,TRBV7-3,15,-,CASSLTGGGTDTQYF,TGTGCCAGCAGCTTAACGGGTGGAGGCACAGATACGCAGTATTTT
TRBJ1-5,-,TRBV18,15,TRBD1,CASSRQGYSNQPQHF,TGTGCCAGCTCAAGACAGGGGTATAGCAATCAGCCCCAGCATTTT
TRBJ2-5,few,TRBV29-1,12,-,CSVQQGSETQYF,TGCAGCGTACAACAGGGCAGCGAGACCCAGTACTTC
TRBJ2-1,once,TRBV5-1,13,-,CASSLGGANEQFF,TGCGCCAGCAGCTTGGGGGGCGCCAATGAGCAGTTCTTC
TRBJ2-1,-,TRBV11-2,14,TRBD1,CASSWGQYLNEQFF,TGTGCCAGCAGCTGGGGACAGTATCTGAATGAGCAGTTCTTC
TRBJ1-5,-,TRBV19,19,-,CASTPAGKTFYPSNQPQHF,TGTGCCAGTACCCCCGCAGGGAAGACCTTCTACCCTAGCAATCAGCCCCAGCATTTT
TRBJ1-5,-,TRBV19,13,TRBD1,CASSTGGSQPQHF,TGTGCCAGTTCGACAGGGGGCAGTCAGCCCCAGCATTTT
TRBJ1-1,few,TRBV7-2,16,-,CASSLEGQGLGTEAFF,TGTGCCAGCAGCTTAGAGGGTCAGGGGTTGGGGACTGAAGCTTTCTTT
TRBJ2-1,-,TRBV19,14,-,CASSMPGTYNEQFF,TGTGCCAGTAGTATGCCAGGTACCTACAATGAGCAGTTCTTC
TRBJ1-1,-,TRBV29-1,16,TRBD1,CSVVQGVTPMNTEAFF,TGCAGCGTTGTGCAGGGGGTAACCCCGATGAACACTGAAGCTTTCTTT
TRBJ2-3,-,TRBV18,15,TRBD1,CASSPRQGGADTQYF,TGTGCCAGCTCACCAAGACAGGGGGGGGCAGATACGCAGTATTTT
TRBJ1-1,-,TRBV5-1,14,TRBD1,CASSSPGQGRYAFF,TGCGCCAGCAGCTCACCGGGACAGGGACGATATGCTTTCTTT
TRBJ1-2,-,TRBV5-6,15,TRBD1,CASSLTGTGYRGYTF,TGTGCCAGCAGCTTGACCGGGACAGGGTATAGGGGCTACACCTTC
TRBJ2-5,-,TRBV30,12,TRBD1,CACGQGEETQYF,TGTGCCTGCGGACAGGGAGAAGAGACCCAGTACTTC
TRBJ2-1,once,TRBV9,16,-,CASSAPTGSSYNEQFF,TGTGCCAGCAGCGCTCCCACAGGGAGCTCCTACAATGAGCAGTTCTTC
TRBJ2-1,-,TRBV30,13,TRBD1,CAWSVEQGAEQFF,TGTGCCTGGAGTGTCGAGCAGGGGGCTGAGCAGTTCTTC
TRBJ1-5,-,TRBV5-6,14,TRBD1,CASSAGQGNQPQHF,TGTGCCAGCAGCGCGGGACAGGGGAATCAGCCCCAGCATTTT
TRBJ1-1,-,TRBV7-8,15,TRBD1,CASSPQEGQGTEAFF,TGTGCCAGCAGCCCGCAGGAGGGACAGGGCACTGAAGCTTTCTTT
TRBJ1-3,-,TRBV6-6,16,TRBD1,CASRQPTGQAGNTIYF,TGTGCCAGCAGGCAACCCACGGGACAGGCCGGAAACACCATATATTTT
TRBJ2-1,few,TRBV7-9,15,-,CASSPYSDSRGEQFF,TGTGCCAGCAGCCCCTACAGCGATTCAAGGGGTGAGCAGTTCTTC
TRBJ1-1,-,TRBV21-1,15,-,CASSLRGAQETEAFF,TGTGCCAGCAGCCTCCGGGGGGCGCAGGAAACTGAAGCTTTCTTT
TRBJ2-5,-,TRBV15,16,-,CATSRDLTGFGETQYF,TGTGCCACCAGCAGAGATCTAACGGGGTTTGGAGAGACCCAGTACTTC
TRBJ2-3,-,TRBV7-9,14,-,CASSLSGSTDTQYF,TGTGCCAGCAGTCTTAGCGGCAGCACAGATACGCAGTATTTT
TRBJ1-2,-,TRBV5-1,14,-,CASSSTGPSSGYTF,TGCGCCAGCAGCTCCACAGGGCCATCTTCTGGCTACACCTTC
TRBJ2-3,-,TRBV6-2/TRBV6-3,19,TRBD2,CASSYSKERYSGVLYTQYF,TGTGCCAGCAGTTACTCGAAGGAGAGGTATAGCGGGGTCCTATATACGCAGTATTTT
TRBJ1-2,-,TRBV2,15,-,CASSLSPGRADGYTF,TGTGCCAGCAGTCTATCCCCCGGGAGGGCGGATGGCTACACCTTC
TRBJ2-5,-,TRBV29-1,16,-,CSVEGQLQGPEETQYF,TGCAGCGTTGAGGGGCAATTACAGGGTCCAGAAGAGACCCAGTACTTC
TRBJ1-2,-,TRBV30,12,TRBD1,CAVDRGHYGYTF,TGTGCCGTGGACAGGGGGCATTATGGCTACACCTTC
TRBJ1-5,-,TRBV4-1,15,-,CASSLYRDGNQPQHF,TGCGCCAGCAGCCTTTACAGGGACGGCAATCAGCCCCAGCATTTT
TRBJ2-1,-,TRBV7-3,14,TRBD2,CASSFGGAYNEQFF,TGTGCCAGCAGCTTCGGGGGGGCGTACAATGAGCAGTTCTTC
TRBJ1-3,once,TRBV29-1,12,-,CSVQREGNTIYF,TGCAGCGTTCAAAGGGAGGGAAACACCATATATTTT
TRBJ1-2,-,TRBV20-1,11,-,CSAWGGYGYTF,TGCAGTGCTTGGGGGGGCTATGGCTACACCTTC
TRBJ1-1,-,TRBV7-2,14,-,CASSPRQGLTEAFF,TGTGCCAGCAGCCCCCGGCAGGGGTTGACTGAAGCTTTCTTT
TRBJ2-1,-,TRBV10-3,17,TRBD2,CAISGLAGGDSDNEQFF,TGTGCCATCAGCGGACTAGCGGGGGGGGACTCCGACAATGAGCAGTTCTTC
TRBJ2-2,-,TRBV11-2,14,-,CASSSPGFSGELFF,TGTGCCAGCAGCTCGCCAGGGTTCTCCGGGGAGCTGTTTTTT
TRBJ2-1,-,TRBV5-4,16,TRBD1,CASSLGAIGGRDEQFF,TGTGCCAGCAGCTTAGGGGCCATAGGGGGCCGGGATGAGCAGTTCTTC
TRBJ1-1,-,TRBV7-9,16,-,CASLQWEGQLNTEAFF,TGTGCCAGTTTACAGTGGGAGGGTCAGCTGAACACTGAAGCTTTCTTT
TRBJ2-7,-,TRBV11-2,16,TRBD2,CASSFSGGGFSYEQYF,TGTGCCAGCAGCTTTAGCGGGGGGGGATTCTCCTACGAGCAGTACTTC
TRBJ1-2,-,TRBV27,14,-,CASSLSGGASGYTF,TGTGCCAGCAGTTTATCGGGGGGGGCAAGTGGCTACACCTTC
TRBJ2-1,-,TRBV4-1,18,TRBD2,CASSQETAGGAFYNEQFF,TGCGCCAGCAGCCAAGAGACGGCGGGGGGGGCCTTCTACAATGAGCAGTTCTTC
TRBJ2-3,-,TRBV5-1,20,TRBD1,CASSLDYNSGTGVNTDTQYF,TGCGCCAGCAGCCTCGACTATAACTCGGGGACAGGGGTCAACACAGATACGCAGTATTTT
TRBJ2-3,-,TRBV27,14,TRBD2,CASSPGLVADTQYF,TGTGCCAGCAGTCCCGGACTAGTAGCAGATACGCAGTATTTT
TRBJ2-2,-,TRBV5-1,15,TRBD2,CASSLGTSGTGELFF,TGCGCCAGCAGCCTAGGGACTAGCGGTACCGGGGAGCTGTTTTTT
TRBJ2-3,-,TRBV5-4,14,-,CASSLAQSPDTQYF,TGTGCCAGCAGCTTAGCACAGAGCCCAGATACGCAGTATTTT
TRBJ1-3,-,TRBV3-1/TRBV3-2,15,-,CASSQDLRRGNTIYF,TGTGCCAGCAGCCAAGATCTCAGGAGGGGAAACACCATATATTTT
TRBJ1-2,once,TRBV7-8,22,-,CASSLLLIGGEGRGSLWEGYTF,TGTGCCAGCAGCTTACTTCTAATCGGAGGGGAAGGGAGGGGTTCTCTATGGGAAGGCTACACCTTC
TRBJ1-1,once,TRBV28,15,-,CASSLNTPGGTEAFF,TGTGCCAGCAGTTTAAATACGCCCGGGGGTACTGAAGCTTTCTTT
TRBJ1-1,-,TRBV6-1,16,-,CASSELGSGGNTEAFF,TGTGCCAGCAGTGAATTGGGGAGCGGCGGAAACACTGAAGCTTTCTTT
TRBJ1-4,-,TRBV5-4,17,TRBD1,CASSLQGAVSTNEKLFF,TGTGCCAGCAGCCTACAGGGGGCGGTCTCAACTAATGAAAAACTGTTTTTT
TRBJ1-2,-,TRBV5-6,15,-,CASSLGREADYGYTF,TGTGCCAGCAGCTTGGGACGGGAGGCGGACTATGGCTACACCTTC
TRBJ2-3,-,TRBV5-3,17,-,CARSLGGPGPQTDTQYF,TGTGCCAGAAGCCTCGGGGGTCCGGGACCACAAACAGATACGCAGTATTTT
TRBJ2-7,-,TRBV7-2,14,-,CASSAKAASYEQYF,TGTGCCAGCAGCGCCAAGGCGGCCTCCTACGAGCAGTACTTC
TRBJ1-5,-,TRBV30,16,-,CAWSETLKTDNQPQHF,TGTGCCTGGAGTGAGACCTTGAAGACAGATAATCAGCCCCAGCATTTT
TRBJ2-7,-,TRBV13,15,TRBD1,CASSLAGTGSYEQYF,TGTGCCAGCAGCTTAGCGGGGACAGGGTCCTACGAGCAGTACTTC